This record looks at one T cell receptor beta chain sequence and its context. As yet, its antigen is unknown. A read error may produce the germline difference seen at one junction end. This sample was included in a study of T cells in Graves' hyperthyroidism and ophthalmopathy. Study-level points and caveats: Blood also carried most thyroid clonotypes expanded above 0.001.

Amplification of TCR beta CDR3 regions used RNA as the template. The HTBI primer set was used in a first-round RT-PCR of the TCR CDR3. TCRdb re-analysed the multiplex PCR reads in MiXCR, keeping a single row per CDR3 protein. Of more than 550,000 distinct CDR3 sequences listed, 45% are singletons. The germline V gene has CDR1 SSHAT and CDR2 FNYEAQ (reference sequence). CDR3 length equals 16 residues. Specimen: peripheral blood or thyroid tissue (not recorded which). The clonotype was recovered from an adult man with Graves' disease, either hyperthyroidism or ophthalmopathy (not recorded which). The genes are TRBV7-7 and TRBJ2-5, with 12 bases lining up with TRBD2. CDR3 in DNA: TGTGCTAGCAGCGGGCCCCTACTAGCGGGAGGAGAGACCCAGTACTTC. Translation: CASSGPLLAGGETQYF.